This is a list of T cell receptor beta chains from one sample in a study of molecular identifiers for immune sequencing clone quantification. TCRdb reprocessed the PCR reads via MiXCR and lists one record per CDR3 protein. The table records more than 450,000 distinct CDR3 sequences, about 22% of them present only once. The sample comprised naive CD8+ T cells from blood, with Jurkat cell RNA spiked in. Receptors were obtained from a human donor in good health. Some libraries in this study had Jurkat cell RNA spiked in. Both conserved end residues are part of each CDR3. The D gene is left open where the match is weak. Clone size, where shown, is once, few, many, or a class for clones that have expanded.

TRBD1 NA TRBJ2-3 TRBV4-2 TGTGCCAGCAGCCAAGGGACAGGGAAAGGTACGCAGTATTTT CASSQGTGKGTQYF
NA many TRBJ2-7 TRBV3-1 TGTGCCAGCAGCCAACCTGAGGGGGACGAGCAGTACTTC CASSQPEGDEQYF
NA NA TRBJ2-7 TRBV7-6 TGTGCCAGCAGCTTAGGGCCGGGACACGGTGACTACGAGCAGTACTTC CASSLGPGHGDYEQYF
NA NA TRBJ1-2 TRBV6-5 TGTGCCAGCACGCTTTCCCAGGGTTCTCTATTTGGCTACACCTTC CASTLSQGSLFGYTF
NA many TRBJ2-7 TRBV29-1 TGCAGCGTTGATGGGCAGGGTGGCGAGCAGTACTTC CSVDGQGGEQYF
NA many TRBJ2-7 TRBV15 TGTGCCACCAGCAGAGACAGGGGCAAAGGCGAGCAGTACTTC CATSRDRGKGEQYF
NA NA TRBJ1-2 TRBV6-5 TGTGCCGGCAGCCAAGGGACTCCAAACTATGGCTACACCTTC CAGSQGTPNYGYTF
NA many TRBJ2-7 TRBV20-1 TGCAGTGCGCCCCCCGCGGGCTCCTACGAGCAGTACTTC CSAPPAGSYEQYF
TRBD1 many TRBJ1-1 TRBV6-2/TRBV6-3 TGTGCCAGCACCGAAGACAGGGGGTACACTGAAGCTTTCTTT CASTEDRGYTEAFF
NA NA TRBJ2-5 TRBV11-2 TGTGCCAGCAGCTTAGTTTTAGGGATAGAGACCCAGTACTTC CASSLVLGIETQYF
TRBD1 few TRBJ2-5 TRBV5-1 TGCGCCAGCAGCACTTGGACAGGGGGCTGGGAGACCCAGTACTTC CASSTWTGGWETQYF
NA few TRBJ2-7 TRBV29-1 TGCAGCGGTGGGACTCCCTACGAGCAGTACTTC CSGGTPYEQYF
NA few TRBJ2-7 TRBV19 TGTGCCAGTAGTAATCGGGGTAGGGTCTACGAGCAGTACTTC CASSNRGRVYEQYF
NA many TRBJ2-7 TRBV7-9 TGTGCCAGCAGCTCGGGGACCGTCGAGCAGTACTTC CASSSGTVEQYF
NA many TRBJ2-7 TRBV4-3 TGCGCCAGCAGCCAAGTTCCGGGGCCCCCCTACGAGCAGTACTTC CASSQVPGPPYEQYF
TRBD1 NA TRBJ1-4 TRBV20-1 TGCAGTGCTAGGGGGACAGGGATTGATATAGCAACTAATGAAAAACTGTTTTTT CSARGTGIDIATNEKLFF
NA many TRBJ2-5 TRBV11-2 TGTGCCAGCAGCTTAGAAGGGGAACTAGGGGCCCAGTACTTC CASSLEGELGAQYF
TRBD2 NA TRBJ2-1 TRBV6-6 TGTGCCAGCAGTCAGGGACTAGCGGGAGGGGCTGAGCAGTTCTTC CASSQGLAGGAEQFF
NA few TRBJ2-7 TRBV5-5 TGTGCCAGCAGCTTGTACGGGCCTATCTACGAGCAGTACTTC CASSLYGPIYEQYF
TRBD2 NA TRBJ2-2 TRBV4-1 TGCGCCAGCAGCCAGGCCAGCGCGGGGGTCATGACCGGGGAGCTGTTTTTT CASSQASAGVMTGELFF
NA many TRBJ1-5 TRBV5-6 TGTGCCAGCAGCTGGGGGGATAGCAATCAGCCCCAGCATTTT CASSWGDSNQPQHF
TRBD1 NA TRBJ2-3 TRBV25-1 TGTGCCAGCAGTGCGGGGGACAGGGTCGCAGATACGCAGTATTTT CASSAGDRVADTQYF
NA NA TRBJ1-4 TRBV9 TGTGCCAGCAGCGTAGGTCGGCAGGGTTCAGATGCGCGGGGTTATGAAAAACTGTTTTTT CASSVGRQGSDARGYEKLFF
NA many TRBJ2-6 TRBV6-5 TGTGCCAGCAGTTCCCCTCCACTGGGACCTGGGGCCAACGTCCTGACTTTC CASSSPPLGPGANVLTF
NA NA TRBJ2-5 TRBV25-1 TGTGCCAGCAGTGGCCGGGGAGCGGAGGCCCAAGAGACCCAATACTTC CASSGRGAEAQETQYF
NA few TRBJ1-2 TRBV6-1 TGTGCCAGCAGTGAAGATCGGGGGGTCTACTATGGCTACACCTTC CASSEDRGVYYGYTF
TRBD1 NA TRBJ2-7 TRBV12-3/TRBV12-4 TGTGCCAGCAACGCCGGGACAGGAGCCTACGAGCAGTACTTC CASNAGTGAYEQYF
NA many TRBJ2-3 TRBV12-3/TRBV12-4 TGTGCCAGCAGTCGGTACAAGAACACAGATACGCAGTATTTT CASSRYKNTDTQYF
NA NA TRBJ1-1 TRBV5-6 TGTGCCAGCAGCTTTGCTGCAGGGGAAACTGAAGCTTTCTTT CASSFAAGETEAFF
TRBD2 few TRBJ2-3 TRBV3-1 TGTGCCAGCAGCCAGCCCTTAGCGGGGGGCCCAGATACGCAGTATTTT CASSQPLAGGPDTQYF
NA NA TRBJ2-7 TRBV27 TGTGCCAGCAGCCACTACAACGAGCAGTACTTC CASSHYNEQYF
NA many TRBJ1-2 TRBV23-1 TGCGCCACACAGGCCGAGAGGAAAGATGGCTACACCTTC CATQAERKDGYTF
NA few TRBJ2-7 TRBV7-6 TGTGCCAGCAGCTCCACCGGAATGTACGAGCAGTACTTC CASSSTGMYEQYF
NA NA TRBJ2-7 TRBV21-1 TGTGCCAGACCCCCAGGACCTGGACACTCCTACGAGCAGTACTTC CARPPGPGHSYEQYF
TRBD2 NA TRBJ2-1 TRBV11-2 TGTGCCAGCAGCTTACTAGCGGGAGGGCTTGATGAGCAGTTCTTC CASSLLAGGLDEQFF
TRBD1 NA TRBJ1-5 TRBV6-6 TGTGCCAGCAGTTCGGACAGGGCCAGCAATCAGCCCCAGCATTTT CASSSDRASNQPQHF
TRBD1 few TRBJ2-7 TRBV28 TGTGCCAGCAGTCTCCGGGACAGGGGCTCCTACGAGCAGTACTTC CASSLRDRGSYEQYF
NA NA TRBJ2-2 TRBV9 TGTGCCAGCAGCGTAGGGGCAGGCTTCGGGGAGCTGTTTTTT CASSVGAGFGELFF
TRBD2 many TRBJ2-3 TRBV7-8 TGTGCCTCGTTCCGACTAGCGGGTTCTCTTGGCACAGATACGCAGTATTTT CASFRLAGSLGTDTQYF
NA many TRBJ1-4 TRBV12-3/TRBV12-4 TGTGCCAGCAGTTTTTGGTCCAGGGACGATGAAAAACTGTTTTTT CASSFWSRDDEKLFF